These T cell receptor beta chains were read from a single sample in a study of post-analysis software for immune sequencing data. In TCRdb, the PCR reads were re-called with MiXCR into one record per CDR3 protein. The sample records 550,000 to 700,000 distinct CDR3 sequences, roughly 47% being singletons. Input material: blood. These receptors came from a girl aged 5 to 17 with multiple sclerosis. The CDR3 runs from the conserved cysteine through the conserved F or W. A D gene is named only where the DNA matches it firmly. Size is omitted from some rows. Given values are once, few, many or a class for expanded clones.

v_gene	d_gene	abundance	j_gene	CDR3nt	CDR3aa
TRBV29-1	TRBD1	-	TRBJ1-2	TGCAGCGTTGAAGGGACAGGGGGCGCGGACTATGGCTACACCTTC	CSVEGTGGADYGYTF
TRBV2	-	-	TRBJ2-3	TGTGCCAGCAGTGAGGGCCCGGAGGGGACGCAGTATTTT	CASSEGPEGTQYF
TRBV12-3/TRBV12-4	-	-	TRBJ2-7	TGTGCCAGCAGGGGCATCCGGGGGATGGACTACGAGCAGTACTTC	CASRGIRGMDYEQYF
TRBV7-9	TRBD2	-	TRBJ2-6	TGTGCCAGCAGCTTAACGACTAGCGGATGGAGCTCTGGGGCCAACGTCCCGACTTTC	CASSLTTSGWSSGANVPTF
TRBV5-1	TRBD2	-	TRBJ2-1	TGCGCCAGCAGCTTGGAGGGCGGGAGGAACTACAATGAGCAGTTCTTC	CASSLEGGRNYNEQFF
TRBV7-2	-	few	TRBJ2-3	TGTGCCAGCAGCTCAAAATCAGATACGCAGTATTTT	CASSSKSDTQYF
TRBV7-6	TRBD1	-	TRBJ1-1	TGTGCCAGCAGCTTAGCAACAGGGGCTACTGAAGCTTTCTTT	CASSLATGATEAFF
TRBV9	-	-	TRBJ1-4	TGTGCCAGCAGCGTAGATTCAGGGAATGAAAAACTGTTTTTT	CASSVDSGNEKLFF
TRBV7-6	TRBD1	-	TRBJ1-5	TGTGCCAGCAGTCCGGACAGGGGGCCCGTAATCGGCCAGCCCCAGCATTTT	CASSPDRGPVIGQPQHF
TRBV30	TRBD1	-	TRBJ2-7	TGTGCCTGGGGGACAGGGGACTACGAGCAGTACTTC	CAWGTGDYEQYF
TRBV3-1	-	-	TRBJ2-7	TGTGCCAGCAGCGCAAGGGGGGCGCCCCACGAGCAGTACTTC	CASSARGAPHEQYF
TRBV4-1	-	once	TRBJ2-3	TGCGCCAGCAGCCGTTCTTACAGGGCAGATACGCAGTATTTT	CASSRSYRADTQYF
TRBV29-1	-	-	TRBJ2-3	TGCAGCGTTGGCGGGGTCGTTGTGGGAGATACGCAGTATTTT	CSVGGVVVGDTQYF
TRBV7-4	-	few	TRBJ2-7	TGTGCCAGCAGCTTAAATCCAGGGCTAGCGTTGACCTACGAGCAGTACTTC	CASSLNPGLALTYEQYF
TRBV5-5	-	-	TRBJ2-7	TGTGCCAGCAGCTTGAATACAGGAAGGGACGAGCAGTACTTC	CASSLNTGRDEQYF